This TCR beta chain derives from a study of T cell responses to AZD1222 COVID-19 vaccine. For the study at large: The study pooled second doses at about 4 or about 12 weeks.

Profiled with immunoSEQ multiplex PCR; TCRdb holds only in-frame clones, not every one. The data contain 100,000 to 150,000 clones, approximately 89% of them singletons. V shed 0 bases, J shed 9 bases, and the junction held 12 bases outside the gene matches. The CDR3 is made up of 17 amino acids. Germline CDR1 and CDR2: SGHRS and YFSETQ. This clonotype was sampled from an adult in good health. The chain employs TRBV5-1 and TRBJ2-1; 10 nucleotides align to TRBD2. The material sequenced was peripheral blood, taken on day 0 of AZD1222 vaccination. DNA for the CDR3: TGCGCCAGCAGCTTGGGCTATCCTAGCGGGAGCTCGGGTGAGCAGTTCTTC. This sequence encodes CASSLGYPSGSSGEQFF.